The 20 T cell receptor beta chains reported below all come from one sample, sequenced in a study of blood T cell repertoires in COVID-19. Generated by immunoSEQ multiplex PCR, the TCRdb table keeps only in-frame clones and is missing some. This sample has 25,000 to 30,000 clones, with roughly 87% found just once. Sequencing was carried out using peripheral blood. These receptors originate from a human donor in a cohort sampled during active COVID-19.

The CDR3 DNA sequence: TGTGCCAGCTCACCACAGAAGGGGGTTCAAGAGACCCAGTACTTC. It is translated as CASSPQKGVQETQYF. The chain is built from TRBV18 and TRBJ2-5; TRBD1 is a possible D gene (6 bases). Germline-derived CDR1 and CDR2 are KGHSH and LQKENI. Trimming shortened V by 1 base and J by 2 bases, and 11 bases separated the two germline ends. The CDR3 has 15 amino acids.

The DNA of the CDR3 is TGTGCCAGCTCCGAATCCCGGGGACAGGGGCTCGGCTACACCTTC. It yields the protein CASSESRGQGLGYTF. The gene calls are TRBV18 and TRBJ1-2; TRBD1 agrees at 10 bases. The J segment lost 8 bases and the V segment lost 6 bases, leaving 12 bases of the junction unmatched. CDR3 length: 15 amino acids. Germline V gives CDR1 KGHSH, CDR2 LQKENI. Variable domain in full (rest from reference TRBV18 and TRBJ1-2): NAGVMQNPRHLVRRRGQEARLRCSPMKGHSHVYWYRQLPEEGLKFMVYLQKENIIDESGMPKERFSAEFPKEGPSILRIQQVVRGDSAAYFCASSESRGQGLGYTFGSGTRLTVV.

This chain connects TRBV29-1 to TRBJ2-7; tentatively, D is TRBD1 (5 bases). Germline V gives CDR1 SQVTM, CDR2 ANQGSEA. With 7 bases removed from V and 7 bases from J, the gap between germline ends came to 14 bases. This CDR3 has 11 amino acids. The CDR3 DNA reads TGCAGCGCAGGACATGCCGTGGAGCAGTACTTC. It translates to CSAGHAVEQYF.

The V and J genes are TRBV18 and TRBJ1-1; no reliable D call. Between the trimmed V and J ends, which lost 0 bases and 1 base, there was a span of 9 bases. The CDR3 totals 15 residues. Germline CDR1 KGHSH, CDR2 LQKENI. The CDR3 DNA reads TGTGCCAGCTCACCACCGAATAGCAGGAACACTGAAGCTTTCTTT. Encoded protein: CASSPPNSRNTEAFF.

This chain joins TRBV18 and TRBJ2-2, with D perhaps TRBD1 (6 bases). The germline V gene encodes CDR1 KGHSH and CDR2 LQKENI. The V gene lost 5 bases and the J gene lost 8 bases, with 9 bases spanning the gap. The CDR3 loop spans 12 amino acids. The CDR3 region has the DNA TGTGCCAGCTCATCGACAGGAGGGGAGCTGTTTTTT. Encoded protein: CASSSTGGELFF. The full variable domain, its missing parts supplied by reference TRBV18 and TRBJ2-2, is NAGVMQNPRHLVRRRGQEARLRCSPMKGHSHVYWYRQLPEEGLKFMVYLQKENIIDESGMPKERFSAEFPKEGPSILRIQQVVRGDSAAYFCASSSTGGELFFGEGSRLTVL.

The chain has TRBV2 and TRBJ2-5; TRBD2 matches 10 bases. This CDR3 is 18 amino acids long. Per the germline V gene, CDR1 is SNHLY and CDR2 is FYNNEI. Germline trimming cut 1 base from V and 5 bases from J; bases unmatched to any gene: 13. The CDR3 protein is CASSEVPGMGLAFETQYF. The CDR3 bases are TGTGCCAGCAGTGAAGTACCTGGAATGGGACTAGCGTTCGAGACCCAGTACTTC.

The chain carries TRBV7-8 and TRBJ1-2, with D possibly matching TRBD1 (6 bases). The CDR3 covers 15 residues. Trimming took 6 bases from V and 2 from J, leaving 16 bases between them. CDR1 is SGHVS, CDR2 FQNEAQ, per germline. The CDR3 DNA is TGTGCCAGCAGTTCCTCAACAGGGAGAAACTATGGCTACACCTTC. It codes for CASSSSTGRNYGYTF.

This clone has more than one count but fewer than ten. The rearrangement links TRBV6-5 to TRBJ1-2; D is unresolved. Trimming took 2 bases from V and 8 from J, leaving 12 bases between them. CDR1 and CDR2 (germline): MNHEY, SVGAGI. CDR3 size: 13 residues. CDR3 DNA: TGTGCCAGCAGTTACGGTCCGGAGGCCGGCTACACCTTC. Translation: CASSYGPEAGYTF.

The J gene is TRBJ1-2, the V gene TRBV25-1; D might be TRBD1 (5 bases). The CDR3 spans 14 residues. Trimming left V 2 bases short and J 4 bases short, with 11 bases between. CDR1 and CDR2 (germline): MGHDK, SYGVNS. For the CDR3, the DNA is TGTGCCAGCAGTGAAGGGAGGGGTCGCTATGGCTACACCTTC. Residues: CASSEGRGRYGYTF.

The rearrangement links TRBV11-1 to TRBJ1-6; D is unclear. V gave up 1 base and J gave up 7 bases, with 8 bases separating them. The CDR3 extends over 14 amino acids. CDR1 and CDR2 (germline): SGHAT, FQDESV (reference sequence). The CDR3: CASSLEPGNSPLHF. The CDR3 DNA is TGTGCCAGCAGCTTAGAACCAGGCAATTCACCCCTCCACTTT.

The rearrangement uses TRBV6-1 and TRBJ2-1; 9 bases are a match to TRBD2. The CDR3 sequence is 15 residues long. Germline CDR1 and CDR2: MNHNS and SASEGT. Trimming removed 2 bases from V and 8 bases from J; junction bases left unmatched: 7. Here the CDR3 reads CASSEWRGGRDEQFF. DNA of the CDR3: TGTGCCAGCAGTGAATGGCGGGGGGGCCGGGATGAGCAGTTCTTC.

The gene calls are TRBV27 and TRBJ2-2, with TRBD2 matching over 7 bases. CDR3 size: 15 residues. Germline V gene sequence: CDR1 MNHEY, CDR2 SMNVEV (reference sequence). V shed 6 bases and J 4 bases; nucleotides not matched to a gene: 8. This CDR3 is CASSYLAGVTGELFF. The CDR3 DNA follows: TGTGCCAGCAGCTACCTGGCGGGGGTCACCGGGGAGCTGTTTTTT.

The chain recombines TRBV9 with TRBJ2-3, with D unclear. With 4 bases removed from V and 4 bases from J, the gap between germline ends came to 10 bases. This CDR3 spans 13 amino acids. The germline V gene has CDR1 SGDLS and CDR2 YYNGEE. The CDR3 DNA reads TGTGCCAGCAGCATCCCCTCCTCAGATACGCAGTATTTT. Translating gives CASSIPSSDTQYF. The full variable domain, with the rest looked up from reference TRBV9 and TRBJ2-3, is DSGVTQTPKHLITATGQRVTLRCSPRSGDLSVYWYQQSLDQGLQFLIQYYNGEERAKGNILERFSAQQFPDLHSELNLSSLELGDSALYFCASSIPSSDTQYFGPGTRLTVL.

The V gene is TRBV5-1, the J gene TRBJ1-1, with D possibly matching TRBD1 (6 bases). The V gene's germline CDR1 is SGHRS and CDR2 YFSETQ. V was cut by 0 bases and J by 1 base, with 7 bases left in between. This CDR3 is 14 amino acids long. The CDR3 bases are TGCGCCAGCAGCTTGGGGACAGCGAACACTGAAGCTTTCTTT. This translates into CASSLGTANTEAFF.

The V gene is TRBV18, the J gene TRBJ2-5; 9 bases line up with TRBD2. Germline V gene sequence: CDR1 KGHSH, CDR2 LQKENI. The length of the CDR3 is 19 residues. V lost 0 bases to trimming and J lost 5 bases; unmatched junction nucleotides: 16. The CDR3 loop is CASSPPFAGGNNKLETQYF. DNA for the CDR3: TGTGCCAGCTCACCACCATTCGCGGGGGGGAATAACAAATTGGAGACCCAGTACTTC.

This clone was counted once. The genes are TRBV27 and TRBJ2-1; TRBD1 agrees at 8 bases. After removal of 6 bases from V and 2 bases from J, the junction contained 3 bases not matched to a gene. The CDR3 length is 14 residues. The germline V gene encodes CDR1 MNHEY and CDR2 SMNVEV (reference sequence). The chain's CDR3 is CASRGQAAYNEQFF. The CDR3 DNA reads TGTGCCAGCAGGGGACAGGCCGCCTACAATGAGCAGTTCTTC.

The chain couples TRBV7-9 to TRBJ1-2; weak D call: TRBD1 (6 bases). Trimming removed 5 bases from V and 2 bases from J, with 21 bases in between. CDR1 is SEHNR, CDR2 FQNEAQ, per germline (reference sequence). This CDR3 is 17 amino acids long. CDR3: CASSAQDSRRPNYGYTF. As DNA, the CDR3 is TGTGCCAGCAGCGCCCAGGACAGCCGACGCCCCAACTATGGCTACACCTTC.

This chain joins TRBV5-1 and TRBJ1-3; 8 nucleotides align to TRBD1. CDR1 SGHRS and CDR2 YFSETQ come from the germline V gene. This CDR3 is built from 15 residues. With 0 bases clipped from V and 5 bases from J, the junction kept 4 bases outside the gene matches. Here the CDR3 reads CASSLGTGYRNTIYF. In nucleotides, the CDR3 is TGCGCCAGCAGCTTGGGGACAGGGTATCGAAACACCATATATTTT.

Here the CDR3 reads CASSLEPAGGYSEQFF. In DNA form, the CDR3 reads TGCGCCAGCAGCTTGGAGCCAGCGGGGGGATATTCTGAGCAGTTCTTC. This chain connects TRBV5-1 to TRBJ2-1; TRBD2 matches 9 bases. The CDR3 totals 16 residues. V lost 0 bases, J lost 9 bases, and 10 bases stayed unmatched. In germline, CDR1 is SGHRS, CDR2 YFSETQ.

V usage is TRBV15 and J usage is TRBJ2-7, with a possible D match to TRBD1 (5 bases). The V gene lost 0 bases and the J gene lost 0 bases, with 15 bases spanning the gap. Germline loops: CDR1 LNHNV, CDR2 YYDKDF (reference sequence). CDR3 length: 17 residues. This CDR3 is CATSRDKGLDVSYEQYF. In nucleotides, the CDR3 is TGTGCCACCAGCAGAGATAAGGGGCTCGATGTCTCCTACGAGCAGTACTTC.